These T cell receptor beta chains were read from a single sample in a study of shared clonotypes between healthy human individuals. Produced via immunoSEQ multiplex PCR; TCRdb's table is partial and in-frame only. The table records some 680,000 clones, around 73% of them present only once. Sample: memory CD4+ T cells sorted from blood. These receptors were collected from a woman younger than 45 in good health. Each CDR3 is given with its conserved first and last residue. Each record gives: D gene, J gene, V gene, clone size, CDR3 protein, CDR3 DNA. D genes are given only for firm matches. Clone size appears in some rows only: once, few, many, or a class for an expanded clone.

-	TRBJ1-2	TRBV28	once	CASKGGRGPSYGYTF	TGTGCCAGCAAGGGAGGTCGGGGGCCGAGCTATGGCTACACCTTC
-	TRBJ1-1	TRBV19	-	CASSIEGLRETEAFF	TGTGCCAGTAGTATAGAAGGGTTGAGAGAAACTGAAGCTTTCTTT
TRBD2	TRBJ2-7	TRBV7-9	few	CASSLAHGRDSLGQYF	TGTGCCAGCAGCTTAGCGCATGGGAGGGACTCCCTTGGGCAGTACTTC
TRBD2	TRBJ2-1	TRBV14	-	CASSQALVAGEYNEQFF	TGTGCCAGCAGCCAAGCCCTTGTAGCGGGGGAGTACAATGAGCAGTTCTTC
TRBD1	TRBJ1-1	TRBV13	-	CASSSRQGSMNTEAFF	TGTGCCAGCAGCTCTCGACAGGGCAGCATGAACACTGAAGCTTTCTTT
-	TRBJ2-5	TRBV5-6	-	CASSLISLGGWETQYF	TGTGCCAGCAGCTTGATCAGTTTGGGGGGTTGGGAGACCCAGTACTTC
TRBD2	TRBJ2-7	TRBV19	once	CASSSALAGDLEQYF	TGTGCCAGTAGTTCGGCACTAGCGGGAGATCTCGAGCAGTACTTC
TRBD2	TRBJ2-7	TRBV11-2	-	CASSPPGLAGVNEQYF	TGTGCCAGCAGCCCACCGGGACTAGCGGGAGTAAACGAGCAGTACTTC
-	TRBJ1-1	TRBV5-4	-	CASSLPPHWTEAFF	TGTGCCAGCAGCTTGCCGCCGCACTGGACTGAAGCTTTCTTT
-	TRBJ1-3	TRBV5-6	-	CASSLSSHRQLISGNTIYF	TGTGCCAGCAGCTTAAGTTCCCACAGGCAGTTGATCTCTGGAAACACCATATATTTT
TRBD1	TRBJ2-7	TRBV27	-	CASSSPDRVKEEQYF	TGTGCCAGCAGTTCACCGGACAGGGTGAAGGAAGAGCAGTACTTC
TRBD1	TRBJ1-2	TRBV28	-	CASTNRGGYGYTF	TGTGCCAGCACCAACAGGGGCGGCTATGGCTACACCTTC
TRBD2	TRBJ2-3	TRBV10-2	-	CASRPGLAGQEDTQYF	TGCGCCAGCAGGCCGGGACTAGCGGGACAGGAGGATACGCAGTATTTT
-	TRBJ1-1	TRBV30	-	CAWSNRGEAFF	TGTGCCTGGAGTAACCGGGGGGAGGCTTTCTTT
TRBD2	TRBJ2-1	TRBV28	-	CASSLGTSGFSSYNEQFF	TGTGCCAGCAGTCTCGGGACTAGCGGTTTTAGCTCCTACAATGAGCAGTTCTTC
-	TRBJ2-1	TRBV27	-	CASSPQVARSYNEQFF	TGTGCCAGCAGCCCTCAGGTAGCTCGCTCCTACAATGAGCAGTTCTTC
-	TRBJ1-5	TRBV27	few	CASSLRENQPQHF	TGTGCCAGCAGTTTAAGGGAGAATCAGCCCCAGCATTTT
-	TRBJ2-2	TRBV4-1	-	CASSQGQSNTGELFF	TGCGCCAGCAGCCAAGGACAGTCTAACACCGGGGAGCTGTTTTTT
-	TRBJ2-3	TRBV30	-	CAWTSGDTQYF	TGTGCCTGGACTTCAGGGGATACGCAGTATTTT
-	TRBJ2-3	TRBV18	-	CASSPGARDTQYF	TGTGCCAGCTCACCAGGGGCGCGAGATACGCAGTATTTT
TRBD2	TRBJ2-1	TRBV7-3	-	CASSLGRRSGREVEQFF	TGTGCCAGCAGCTTAGGTCGTCGCAGCGGGAGGGAAGTTGAGCAGTTCTTC
-	TRBJ2-7	TRBV10-2	-	CASSESAGDYEQYF	TGCGCCAGCAGTGAGTCGGCAGGGGACTACGAGCAGTACTTC
TRBD1	TRBJ1-5	TRBV4-1	-	CASSQAGTVYSNQPQHF	TGCGCCAGCAGCCAAGCTGGGACAGTTTATAGCAATCAGCCCCAGCATTTT
-	TRBJ2-1	TRBV9	-	CASSVGQRRYNEQFF	TGTGCCAGCAGCGTAGGCCAGCGGAGATACAATGAGCAGTTCTTC
-	TRBJ1-3	TRBV28	-	CASSLQVGNTIYF	TGTGCCAGCAGCCTCCAAGTTGGAAACACCATATATTTT
TRBD1	TRBJ1-4	TRBV29-1	-	CSVHTGQGKKLFF	TGCAGCGTACACACAGGACAGGGGAAAAAACTGTTTTTT
-	TRBJ2-3	TRBV2	many	CASRELGSTDTQYF	TGTGCCAGCAGGGAGTTAGGCAGCACAGATACGCAGTATTTT
-	TRBJ2-1	TRBV5-1	-	CASSLVPGTSYNEQFF	TGCGCCAGCAGCTTGGTCCCCGGGACATCCTACAATGAGCAGTTCTTC
-	TRBJ2-7	TRBV7-9	-	CASSSEDQYEQYF	TGTGCCAGCAGCTCGGAGGACCAGTACGAGCAGTACTTC
-	TRBJ1-5	TRBV5-8	once	CASSLWVGNNQPQHF	TGTGCCAGCAGCTTATGGGTAGGAAACAATCAGCCCCAGCATTTT
TRBD1	TRBJ1-4	TRBV30	-	CAFRDSLEKLFF	TGTGCCTTTCGGGACAGCCTAGAAAAACTGTTTTTT
TRBD2	TRBJ2-3	TRBV7-7	-	CASSLAGLGTDTQYF	TGTGCCAGCAGCCTTGCGGGACTAGGGACAGATACGCAGTATTTT
-	TRBJ1-5	TRBV28	-	CATTGPTSNQPQHF	TGTGCCACAACAGGGCCCACTAGCAATCAGCCCCAGCATTTT
-	TRBJ1-5	TRBV5-1	once	CASSLAGISNQPQHF	TGCGCCAGCAGCTTGGCCGGGATTAGCAATCAGCCCCAGCATTTT
TRBD2	TRBJ2-7	TRBV7-9	-	CASSYSGARSYEQYF	TGTGCCAGCAGCTATAGCGGGGCTCGCTCCTACGAGCAGTACTTC
-	TRBJ1-3	TRBV19	-	CASSITAGNTIYF	TGTGCCAGTAGTATTACTGCTGGAAACACCATATATTTT
-	TRBJ2-5	TRBV6-1	-	CASSVSGAQETQYF	TGTGCCAGCAGTGTTAGCGGAGCACAAGAGACCCAGTACTTC
-	TRBJ2-7	TRBV2	few	CASIDRPRVVFYEQYF	TGTGCCAGCATCGACCGCCCCCGCGTAGTTTTCTACGAGCAGTACTTC
-	TRBJ2-1	TRBV18	-	CASSPRYNEQFF	TGTGCCAGCTCACCGCGCTACAATGAGCAGTTCTTC
TRBD1	TRBJ1-3	TRBV19	-	CASSNIRDSLNTIYF	TGTGCCAGTAGTAATATCCGGGACAGCCTAAACACCATATATTTT
-	TRBJ2-4	TRBV6-5	few	CASSLGSGSKNIQYF	TGTGCCAGCAGTTTGGGGTCCGGTTCCAAAAACATTCAGTACTTC
-	TRBJ2-6	TRBV27	-	CASSRSHSGANVLTF	TGTGCCAGTTCCAGAAGCCACTCTGGGGCCAACGTCCTGACTTTC
-	TRBJ1-1	TRBV6-1	-	CASSEAAARRTEAFF	TGTGCCAGCAGTGAAGCAGCAGCCCGGAGAACTGAAGCTTTCTTT
-	TRBJ2-1	TRBV4-1	-	CASSHRPDPSSYNEQFF	TGCGCCAGCAGCCACCGACCAGACCCGAGCTCCTACAATGAGCAGTTCTTC
-	TRBJ1-1	TRBV5-1	many	CASSVGQNTEAFF	TGCGCCAGCAGCGTGGGACAGAACACTGAAGCTTTCTTT
TRBD2	TRBJ2-1	TRBV5-1	-	CASSRSGAVNEQFF	TGCGCCAGCAGCCGAAGCGGGGCTGTGAATGAGCAGTTCTTC
TRBD1	TRBJ2-3	TRBV9	-	CASSSTGTGGFGDTQYF	TGTGCCAGCAGCTCCACCGGGACAGGGGGCTTCGGAGATACGCAGTATTTT
-	TRBJ2-1	TRBV15	-	CATSRDGRTEQFF	TGTGCCACCAGCAGAGATGGAAGGACGGAGCAGTTCTTC
-	TRBJ2-7	TRBV29-1	-	CSVEGLSESEQYF	TGCAGCGTTGAAGGGCTCTCCGAATCGGAGCAGTACTTC
TRBD1	TRBJ2-3	TRBV25-1	-	CASSLKPGTEMSTDTQYF	TGTGCCAGCAGCCTAAAACCCGGGACAGAAATGAGCACAGATACGCAGTATTTT
TRBD1	TRBJ1-3	TRBV27	-	CASSLSGTGPGNTIYF	TGTGCCAGCAGTTTGTCCGGGACAGGCCCTGGAAACACCATATATTTT
-	TRBJ1-2	TRBV5-1	-	CASSPGERYGYTF	TGCGCCAGCAGCCCCGGGGAGCGCTATGGCTACACCTTC
-	TRBJ2-5	TRBV5-1	-	CASSLASGRDERYF	TGCGCCAGCAGCTTGGCTTCCGGCAGGGATGAGAGGTACTTC